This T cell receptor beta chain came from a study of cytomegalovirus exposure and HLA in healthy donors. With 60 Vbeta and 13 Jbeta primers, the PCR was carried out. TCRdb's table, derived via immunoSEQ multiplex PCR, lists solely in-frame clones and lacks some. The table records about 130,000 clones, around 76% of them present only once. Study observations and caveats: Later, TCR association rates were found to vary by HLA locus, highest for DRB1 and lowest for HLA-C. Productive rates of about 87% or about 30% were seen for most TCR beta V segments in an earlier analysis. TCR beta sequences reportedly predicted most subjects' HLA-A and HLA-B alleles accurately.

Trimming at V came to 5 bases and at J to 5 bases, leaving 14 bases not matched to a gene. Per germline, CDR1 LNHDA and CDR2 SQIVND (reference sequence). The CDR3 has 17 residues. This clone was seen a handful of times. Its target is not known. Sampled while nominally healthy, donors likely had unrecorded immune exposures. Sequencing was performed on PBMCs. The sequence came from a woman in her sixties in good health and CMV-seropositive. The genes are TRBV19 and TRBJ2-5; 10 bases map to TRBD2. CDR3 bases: TGTGCCAGTAGTGGGCGATTTAGCGGGGGGCGTTCCGAGACCCAGTACTTC. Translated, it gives CASSGRFSGGRSETQYF.